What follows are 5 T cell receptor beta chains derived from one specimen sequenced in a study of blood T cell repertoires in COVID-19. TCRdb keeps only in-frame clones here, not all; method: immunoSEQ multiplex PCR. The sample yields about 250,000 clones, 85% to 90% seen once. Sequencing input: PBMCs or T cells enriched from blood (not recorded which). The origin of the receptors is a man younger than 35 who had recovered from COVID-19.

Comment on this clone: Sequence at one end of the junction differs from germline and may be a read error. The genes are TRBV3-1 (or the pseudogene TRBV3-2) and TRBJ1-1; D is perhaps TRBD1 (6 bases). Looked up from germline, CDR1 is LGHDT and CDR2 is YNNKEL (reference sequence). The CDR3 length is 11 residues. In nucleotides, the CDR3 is TGTGCCAGCAGCCAAGATCAGGGGCCGACCTTT. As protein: CASSQDQGPTF.

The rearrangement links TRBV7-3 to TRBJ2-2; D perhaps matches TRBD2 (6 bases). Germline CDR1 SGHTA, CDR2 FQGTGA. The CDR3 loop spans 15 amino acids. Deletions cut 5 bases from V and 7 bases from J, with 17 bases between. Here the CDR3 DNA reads TGTGCCAGCAGCGACGTATGGGGAGGTGACGGGGAGCTGTTTTTT. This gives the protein CASSDVWGGDGELFF.

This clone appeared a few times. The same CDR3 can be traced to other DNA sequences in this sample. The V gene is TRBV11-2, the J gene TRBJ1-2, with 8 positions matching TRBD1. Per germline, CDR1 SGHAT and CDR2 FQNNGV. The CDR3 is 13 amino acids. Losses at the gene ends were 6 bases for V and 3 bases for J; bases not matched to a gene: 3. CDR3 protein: CASSPGQDYGYTF. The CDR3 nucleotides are TGTGCCAGCAGTCCGGGACAGGACTATGGCTACACCTTC.

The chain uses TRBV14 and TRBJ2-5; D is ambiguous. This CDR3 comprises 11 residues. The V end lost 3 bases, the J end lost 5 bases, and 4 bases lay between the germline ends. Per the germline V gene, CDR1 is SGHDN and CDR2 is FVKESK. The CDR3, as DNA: TGTGCCAGCAGCCACCGGGAGACCCAGTACTTC. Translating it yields CASSHRETQYF.

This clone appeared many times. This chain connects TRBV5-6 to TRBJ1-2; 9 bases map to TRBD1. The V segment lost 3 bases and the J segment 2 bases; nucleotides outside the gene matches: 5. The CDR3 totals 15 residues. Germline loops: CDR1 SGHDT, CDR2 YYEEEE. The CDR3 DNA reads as TGTGCCAGCAGCTCGACCGGGACAGGGAACTATGGCTACACCTTC. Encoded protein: CASSSTGTGNYGYTF. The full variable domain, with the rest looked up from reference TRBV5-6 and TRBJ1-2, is DAGVTQSPTHLIKTRGQQVTLRCSPKSGHDTVSWYQQALGQGPQFIFQYYEEEERQRGNFPDRFSGHQFPNYSSELNVNALLLGDSALYLCASSSTGTGNYGYTFGSGTRLTVV.